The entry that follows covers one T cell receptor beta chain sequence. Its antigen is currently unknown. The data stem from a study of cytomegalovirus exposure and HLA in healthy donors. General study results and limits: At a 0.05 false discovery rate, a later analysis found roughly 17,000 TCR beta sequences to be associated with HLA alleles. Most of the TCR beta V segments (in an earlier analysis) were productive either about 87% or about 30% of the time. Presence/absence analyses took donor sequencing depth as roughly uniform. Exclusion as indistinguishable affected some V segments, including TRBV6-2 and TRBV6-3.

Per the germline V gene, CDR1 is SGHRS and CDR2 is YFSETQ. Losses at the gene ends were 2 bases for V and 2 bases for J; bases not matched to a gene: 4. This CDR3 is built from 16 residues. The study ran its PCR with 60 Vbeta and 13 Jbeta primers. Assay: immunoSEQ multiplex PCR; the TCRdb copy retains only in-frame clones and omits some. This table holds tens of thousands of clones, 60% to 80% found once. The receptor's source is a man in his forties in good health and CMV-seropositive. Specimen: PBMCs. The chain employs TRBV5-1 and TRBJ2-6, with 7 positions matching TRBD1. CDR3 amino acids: CASSLRGGPGANVLTF. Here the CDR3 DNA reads TGCGCCAGCAGCTTAAGAGGGGGCCCTGGGGCCAACGTCCTGACTTTC.